The count of the clone carrying this TCR beta chain is one. This entry belongs to a study of blood T cell repertoires in COVID-19. Study-wide context: PBMCs, B-cell-depleted T cells, or T cells were the source of the cDNA or gDNA that made up the material.

CDR1 is SQVTM and CDR2 is ANQGSEA in the germline V gene. Trimming removed 8 bases from V and 3 bases from J; junction bases left unmatched: 11. The CDR3 sequence is 14 residues long. TCRdb's copy holds only in-frame clones and misses some; the assay was immunoSEQ multiplex PCR. The repertoire holds roughly 200,000 clones, around 86% seen once, with roughly 6.7% in the top ten. The source is a man aged 35 to 55 with acute or convalescent COVID-19. The sample was peripheral blood. The chain employs TRBV29-1 and TRBJ2-7; 9 positions match TRBD1. The DNA for the CDR3 is TGCAGCACCTTCCGGGACAGGGCCCACTACGAGCAGTACTTC. Translated, it gives CSTFRDRAHYEQYF.